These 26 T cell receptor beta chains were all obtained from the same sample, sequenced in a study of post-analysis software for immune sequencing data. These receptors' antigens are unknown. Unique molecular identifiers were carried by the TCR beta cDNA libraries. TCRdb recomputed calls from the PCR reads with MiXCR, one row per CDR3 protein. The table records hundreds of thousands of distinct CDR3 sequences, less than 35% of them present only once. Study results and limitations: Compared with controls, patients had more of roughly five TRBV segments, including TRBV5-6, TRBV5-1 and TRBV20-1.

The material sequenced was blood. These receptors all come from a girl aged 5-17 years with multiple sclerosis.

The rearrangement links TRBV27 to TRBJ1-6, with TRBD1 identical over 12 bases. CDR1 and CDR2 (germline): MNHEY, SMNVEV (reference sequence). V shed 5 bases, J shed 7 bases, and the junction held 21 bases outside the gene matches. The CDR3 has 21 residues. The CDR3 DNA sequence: TGTGCCAGCAGTCGACCGGTGGGACCGGGACAGGGGGCACCCAGGAATTCACCCCTCCACTTT. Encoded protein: CASSRPVGPGQGAPRNSPLHF.

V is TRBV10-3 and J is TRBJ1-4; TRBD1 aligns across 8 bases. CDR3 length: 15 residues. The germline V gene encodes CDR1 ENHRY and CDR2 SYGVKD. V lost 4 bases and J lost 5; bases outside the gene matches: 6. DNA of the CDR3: TGTGCCATCAGTGGGACAGGGCTGAAGAATGAAAAACTGTTTTTT. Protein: CAISGTGLKNEKLFF.

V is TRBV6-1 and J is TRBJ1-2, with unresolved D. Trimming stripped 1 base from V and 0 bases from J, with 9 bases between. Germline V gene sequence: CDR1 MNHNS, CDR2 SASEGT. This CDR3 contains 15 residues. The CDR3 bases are TGTGCCAGCAGTGAAGGGCCAGGCGCTAACTATGGCTACACCTTC. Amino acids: CASSEGPGANYGYTF.

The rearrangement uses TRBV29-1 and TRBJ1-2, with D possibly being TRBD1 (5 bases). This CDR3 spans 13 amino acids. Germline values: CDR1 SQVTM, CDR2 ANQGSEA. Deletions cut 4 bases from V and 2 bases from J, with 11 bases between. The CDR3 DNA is TGCAGCGTTGTCCCTCAGGGCAACTATGGCTACACCTTC. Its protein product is CSVVPQGNYGYTF. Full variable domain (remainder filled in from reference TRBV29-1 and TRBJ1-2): SAVISQKPSRDICQRGTSLTIQCQVDSQVTMMFWYRQQPGQSLTLIATANQGSEATYESGFVIDKFPISRPNLTFSTLTVSNMSPEDSSIYLCSVVPQGNYGYTFGSGTRLTVV.

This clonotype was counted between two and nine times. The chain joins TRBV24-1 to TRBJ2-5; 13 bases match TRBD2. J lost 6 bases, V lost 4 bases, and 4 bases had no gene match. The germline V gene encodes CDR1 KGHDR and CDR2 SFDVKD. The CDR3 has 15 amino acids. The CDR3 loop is CATSERTSGSQTQYF. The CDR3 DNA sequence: TGTGCCACCAGTGAAAGGACTAGCGGGAGTCAGACCCAGTACTTC.

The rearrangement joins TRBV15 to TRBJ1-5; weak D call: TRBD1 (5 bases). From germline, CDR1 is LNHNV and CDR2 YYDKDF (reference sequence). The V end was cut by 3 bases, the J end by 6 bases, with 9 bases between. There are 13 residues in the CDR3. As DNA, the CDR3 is TGTGCCACCAGCAGCCGGGGGACTCAGCCCCAGCATTTT. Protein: CATSSRGTQPQHF.

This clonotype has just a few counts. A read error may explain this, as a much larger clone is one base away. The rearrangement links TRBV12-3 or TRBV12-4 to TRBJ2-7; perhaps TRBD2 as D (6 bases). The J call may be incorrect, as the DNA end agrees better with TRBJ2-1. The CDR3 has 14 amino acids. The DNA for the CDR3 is TGTGCCAGCAGCGTGGGGGGTGTAGGCGATGAGCAGTTCTTC. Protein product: CASSVGGVGDEQFF.

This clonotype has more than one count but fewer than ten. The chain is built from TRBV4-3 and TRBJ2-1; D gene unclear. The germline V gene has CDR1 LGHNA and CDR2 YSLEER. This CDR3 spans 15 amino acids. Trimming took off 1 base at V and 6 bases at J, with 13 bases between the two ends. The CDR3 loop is CASSQVERDINEQFF. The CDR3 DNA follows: TGCGCCAGCAGCCAAGTTGAGAGAGACATCAATGAGCAGTTCTTC.

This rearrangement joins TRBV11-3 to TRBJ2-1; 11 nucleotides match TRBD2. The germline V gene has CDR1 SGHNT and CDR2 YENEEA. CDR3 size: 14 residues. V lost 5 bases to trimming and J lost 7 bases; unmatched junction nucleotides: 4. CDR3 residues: CASSRLAGQNEQFF. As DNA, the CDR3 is TGTGCCAGCAGCCGACTAGCGGGACAAAATGAGCAGTTCTTC.

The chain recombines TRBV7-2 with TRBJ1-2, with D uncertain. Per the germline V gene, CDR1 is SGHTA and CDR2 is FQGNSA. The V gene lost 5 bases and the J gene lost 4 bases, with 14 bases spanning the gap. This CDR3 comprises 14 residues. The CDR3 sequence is CASSPDRNFYGYTF. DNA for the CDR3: TGTGCCAGCAGCCCGGACCGGAATTTCTATGGCTACACCTTC.

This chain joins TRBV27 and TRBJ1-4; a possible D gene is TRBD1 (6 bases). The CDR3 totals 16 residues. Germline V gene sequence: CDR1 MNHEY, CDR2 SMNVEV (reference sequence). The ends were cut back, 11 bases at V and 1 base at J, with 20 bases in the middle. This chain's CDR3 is CAAGQGSFGTNEKLFF. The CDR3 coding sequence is TGTGCCGCGGGCCAGGGGTCTTTTGGAACTAATGAAAAACTGTTTTTT.

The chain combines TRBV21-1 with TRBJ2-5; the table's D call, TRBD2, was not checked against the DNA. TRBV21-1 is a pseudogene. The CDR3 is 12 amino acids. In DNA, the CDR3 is TGTGCCAGCAGCAACGTAGAGGGTGAGCAGTACTTC. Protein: CASSNVEGEQYF.

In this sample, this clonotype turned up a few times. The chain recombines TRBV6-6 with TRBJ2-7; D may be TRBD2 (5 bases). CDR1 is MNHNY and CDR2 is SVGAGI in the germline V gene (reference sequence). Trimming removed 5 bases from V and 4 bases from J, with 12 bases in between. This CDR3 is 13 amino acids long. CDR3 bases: TGTGCCAGCAGTGAGTCCGGGGAATACGAGCAGTACTTC. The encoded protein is CASSESGEYEQYF.

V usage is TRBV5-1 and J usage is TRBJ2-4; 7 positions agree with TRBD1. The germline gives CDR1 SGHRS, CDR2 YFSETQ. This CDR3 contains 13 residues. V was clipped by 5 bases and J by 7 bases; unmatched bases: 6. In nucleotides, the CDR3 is TGCGCCAGCAGTGATCAAGGGGGCAACATTCAGTACTTC. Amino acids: CASSDQGGNIQYF. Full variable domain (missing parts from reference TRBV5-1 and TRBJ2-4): KAGVTQTPRYLIKTRGQQVTLSCSPISGHRSVSWYQQTPGQGLQFLFEYFSETQRNKGNFPGRFSGRQFSNSRSEMNVSTLELGDSALYLCASSDQGGNIQYFGAGTRLSVL.

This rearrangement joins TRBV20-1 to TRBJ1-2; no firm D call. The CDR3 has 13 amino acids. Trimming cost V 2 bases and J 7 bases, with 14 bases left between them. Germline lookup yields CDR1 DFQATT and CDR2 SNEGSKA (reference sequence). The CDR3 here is CSARMQLISGYTF. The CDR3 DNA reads TGCAGTGCTAGAATGCAGCTTATAAGTGGCTACACCTTC.

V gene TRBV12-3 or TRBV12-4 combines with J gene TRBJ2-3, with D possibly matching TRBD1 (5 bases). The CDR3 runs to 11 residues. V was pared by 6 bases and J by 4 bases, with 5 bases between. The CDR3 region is CASRGPDTQYF. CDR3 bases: TGTGCCAGCAGGGGGCCAGATACGCAGTATTTT.

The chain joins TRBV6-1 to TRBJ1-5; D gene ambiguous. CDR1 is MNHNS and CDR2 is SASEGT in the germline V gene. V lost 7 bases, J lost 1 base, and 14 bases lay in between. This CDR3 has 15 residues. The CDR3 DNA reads TGTGCCAGCACCCCTTTTCGGGGAAGCAATCAGCCCCAGCATTTT. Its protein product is CASTPFRGSNQPQHF.

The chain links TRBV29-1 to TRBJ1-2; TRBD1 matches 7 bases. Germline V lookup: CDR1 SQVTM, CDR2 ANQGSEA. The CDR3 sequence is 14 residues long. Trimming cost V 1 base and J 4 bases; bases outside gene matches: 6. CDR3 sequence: CSVEARQGGYGYTF. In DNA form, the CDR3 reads TGCAGCGTTGAAGCCCGACAGGGAGGCTATGGCTACACCTTC.

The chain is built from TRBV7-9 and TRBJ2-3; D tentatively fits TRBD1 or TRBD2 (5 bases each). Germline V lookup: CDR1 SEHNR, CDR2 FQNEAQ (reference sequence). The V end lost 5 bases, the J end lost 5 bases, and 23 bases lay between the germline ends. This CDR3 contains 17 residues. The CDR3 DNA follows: TGTGCCAGCAGCCCGAACCCGGGACGGATTACAAGAGATACGCAGTATTTT. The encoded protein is CASSPNPGRITRDTQYF.

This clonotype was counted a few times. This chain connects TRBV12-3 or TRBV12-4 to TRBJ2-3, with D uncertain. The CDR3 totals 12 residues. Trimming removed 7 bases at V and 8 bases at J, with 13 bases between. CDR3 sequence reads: CASTFGIGTQYF. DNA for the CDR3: TGTGCCAGCACCTTCGGTATCGGTACGCAGTATTTT.

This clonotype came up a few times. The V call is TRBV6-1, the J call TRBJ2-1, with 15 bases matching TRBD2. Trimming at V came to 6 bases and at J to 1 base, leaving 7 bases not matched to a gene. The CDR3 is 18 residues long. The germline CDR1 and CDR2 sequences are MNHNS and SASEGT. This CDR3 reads CASRTGLAGGFSYNEQFF. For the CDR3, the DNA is TGTGCCAGCAGGACTGGACTAGCGGGAGGGTTTTCCTACAATGAGCAGTTCTTC.

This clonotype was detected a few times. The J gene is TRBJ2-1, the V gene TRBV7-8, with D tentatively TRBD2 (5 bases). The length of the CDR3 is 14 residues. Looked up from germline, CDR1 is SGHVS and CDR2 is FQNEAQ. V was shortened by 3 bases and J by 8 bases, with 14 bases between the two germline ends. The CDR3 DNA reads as TGTGCCAGCAGCTTGATAGGACTCGGGGATGAGCAGTTCTTC. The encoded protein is CASSLIGLGDEQFF.

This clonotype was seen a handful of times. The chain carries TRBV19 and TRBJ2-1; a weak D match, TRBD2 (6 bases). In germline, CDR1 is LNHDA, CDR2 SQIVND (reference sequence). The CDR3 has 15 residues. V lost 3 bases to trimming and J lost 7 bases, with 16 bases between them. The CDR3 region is CASSISRRARNEQFF. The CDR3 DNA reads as TGTGCCAGTAGTATTAGCCGGAGGGCTAGGAATGAGCAGTTCTTC.

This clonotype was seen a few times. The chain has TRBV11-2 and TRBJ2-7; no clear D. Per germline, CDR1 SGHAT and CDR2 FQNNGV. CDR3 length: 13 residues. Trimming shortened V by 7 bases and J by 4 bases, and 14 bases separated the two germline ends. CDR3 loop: CASTNQVAYEQYF. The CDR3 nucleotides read TGTGCCAGCACAAACCAGGTGGCTTACGAGCAGTACTTC.

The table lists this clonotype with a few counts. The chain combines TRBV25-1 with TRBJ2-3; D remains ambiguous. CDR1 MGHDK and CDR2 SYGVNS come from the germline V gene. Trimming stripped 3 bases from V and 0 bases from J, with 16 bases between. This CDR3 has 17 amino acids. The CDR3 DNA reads TGTGCCAGCAGTGATTATATGGGCAGAGCTAGCACAGATACGCAGTATTTT. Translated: CASSDYMGRASTDTQYF.

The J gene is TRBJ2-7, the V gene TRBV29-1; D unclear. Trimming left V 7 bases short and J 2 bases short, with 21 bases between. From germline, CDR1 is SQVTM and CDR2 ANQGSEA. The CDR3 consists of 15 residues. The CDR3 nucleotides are TGCAGCGCCGGCGGTGGGGTGGGTAGGGCCTACGAGCAGTACTTC. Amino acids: CSAGGGVGRAYEQYF.